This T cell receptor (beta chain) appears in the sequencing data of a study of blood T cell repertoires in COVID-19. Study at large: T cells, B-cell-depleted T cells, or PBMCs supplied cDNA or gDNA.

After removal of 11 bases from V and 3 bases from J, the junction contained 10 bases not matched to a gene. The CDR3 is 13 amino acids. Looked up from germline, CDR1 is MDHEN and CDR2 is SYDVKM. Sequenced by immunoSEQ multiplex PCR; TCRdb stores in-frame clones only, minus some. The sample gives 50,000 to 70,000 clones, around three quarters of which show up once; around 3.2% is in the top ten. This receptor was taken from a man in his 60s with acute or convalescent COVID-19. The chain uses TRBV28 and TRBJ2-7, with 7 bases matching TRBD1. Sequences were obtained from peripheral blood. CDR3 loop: CAAQGRGFYEQYF. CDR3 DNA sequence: TGTGCCGCACAGGGCAGGGGGTTCTACGAGCAGTACTTC.